This T cell receptor (beta chain) stems from a study of T cell responses to AZD1222 COVID-19 vaccine. Trimming took off 4 bases at V and 1 base at J, with 10 bases between the two ends. Germline values: CDR1 SNHLY, CDR2 FYNNEI. CDR3 length: 14 residues. Libraries were prepared by immunoSEQ multiplex PCR; TCRdb keeps only in-frame clonotypes and omits some of them. The data show tens of thousands of clones, 75% to 90% seen once. Material: peripheral blood, obtained on day 0 of MenACWY control vaccination. The chain combines TRBV2 with TRBJ1-1; D remains unclear. This TCR was sampled from an adult in good health. The DNA of the CDR3 is TGTGCCAGCAGTGTGGCACAGAGGAACACTGAAGCTTTCTTT. Encoded protein: CASSVAQRNTEAFF.